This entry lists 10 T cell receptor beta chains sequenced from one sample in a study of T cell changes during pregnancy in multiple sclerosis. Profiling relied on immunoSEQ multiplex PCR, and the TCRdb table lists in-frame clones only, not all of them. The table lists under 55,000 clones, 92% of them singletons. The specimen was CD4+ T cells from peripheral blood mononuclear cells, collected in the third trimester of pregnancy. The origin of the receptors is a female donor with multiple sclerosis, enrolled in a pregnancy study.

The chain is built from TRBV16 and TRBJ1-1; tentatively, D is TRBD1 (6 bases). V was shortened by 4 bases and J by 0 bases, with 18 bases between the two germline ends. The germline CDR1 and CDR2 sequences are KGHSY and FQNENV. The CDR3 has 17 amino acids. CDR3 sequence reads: CASSLTGTTFMNTEAFF. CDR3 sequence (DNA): TGTGCCAGCAGCCTAACAGGGACCACCTTTATGAACACTGAAGCTTTCTTT. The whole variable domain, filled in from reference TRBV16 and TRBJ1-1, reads GEEVAQTPKHLVRGEGQKAKLYCAPIKGHSYVFWYQQVLKNEFKFLISFQNENVFDETGMPKERFSAKCLPNSPCSLEIQATKLEDSAVYFCASSLTGTTFMNTEAFFGQGTRLTVV.

The CDR3 loop is CASSPRTGVDNQPQHF. In DNA form, the CDR3 reads TGTGCCAGCAGTCCCCGGACAGGGGTCGACAATCAGCCCCAGCATTTT. The rearrangement uses TRBV27 and TRBJ1-5; TRBD1 matches 9 bases. The CDR3 totals 16 residues. The V gene end was trimmed by 5 bases and the J gene end by 3 bases; junction bases not matched to a gene: 8. The V gene's germline CDR1 is MNHEY and CDR2 SMNVEV (reference sequence).

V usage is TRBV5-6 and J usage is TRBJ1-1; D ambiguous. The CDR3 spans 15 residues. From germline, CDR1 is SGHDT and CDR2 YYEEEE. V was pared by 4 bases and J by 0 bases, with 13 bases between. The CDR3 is CASSPDPGMNTEAFF. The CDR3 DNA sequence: TGTGCCAGCAGCCCCGATCCGGGGATGAACACTGAAGCTTTCTTT.

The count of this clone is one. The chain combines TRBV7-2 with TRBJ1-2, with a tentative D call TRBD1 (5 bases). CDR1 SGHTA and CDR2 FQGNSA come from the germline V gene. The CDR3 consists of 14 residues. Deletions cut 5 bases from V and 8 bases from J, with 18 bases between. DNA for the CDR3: TGTGCCAGCAGCCCCGGGGGTCCTCCTAGCGGCTACACCTTC. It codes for CASSPGGPPSGYTF. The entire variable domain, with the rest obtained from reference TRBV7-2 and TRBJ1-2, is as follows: GAGVSQSPSNKVTEKGKDVELRCDPISGHTALYWYRQSLGQGLEFLIYFQGNSAPDKSGLPSDRFSAERTGGSVSTLTIQRTQQEDSAVYLCASSPGGPPSGYTFGSGTRLTVV.

The CDR3 here is CASSPGLAGNEQFF. CDR3 DNA sequence: TGTGCCAGCAGCCCAGGACTAGCAGGGAATGAGCAGTTCTTC. The V gene is TRBV7-2, the J gene TRBJ2-1; 8 nucleotides align to TRBD2. The CDR3 runs to 14 residues. Germline CDR1 reads SGHTA; CDR2 reads FQGNSA. The J segment lost 7 bases and the V segment lost 5 bases, leaving 7 bases of the junction unmatched.

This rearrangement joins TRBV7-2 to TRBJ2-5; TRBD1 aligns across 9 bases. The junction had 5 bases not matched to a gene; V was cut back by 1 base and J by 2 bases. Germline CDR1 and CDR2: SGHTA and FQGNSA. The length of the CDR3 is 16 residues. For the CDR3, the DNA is TGTGCCAGCAGCTTAGACGGGACAGGGTGGCAAGAGACCCAGTACTTC. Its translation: CASSLDGTGWQETQYF.

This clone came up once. The CDR3 is CASSEVRGPGGMPLHF. The CDR3 nucleotides are TGTGCCAGCAGTGAAGTGAGGGGGCCCGGTGGCATGCCCCTCCACTTT. V gene TRBV25-1 combines with J gene TRBJ1-6, with 7 bases identical to TRBD1. This CDR3 has 16 amino acids. The germline V gene encodes CDR1 MGHDK and CDR2 SYGVNS. The V segment lost 2 bases and the J segment 13 bases; nucleotides outside the gene matches: 14.

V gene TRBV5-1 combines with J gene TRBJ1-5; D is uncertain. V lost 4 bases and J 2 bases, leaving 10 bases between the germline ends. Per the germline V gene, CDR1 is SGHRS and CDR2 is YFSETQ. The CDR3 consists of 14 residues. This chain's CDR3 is CASSRDTGNQPQHF. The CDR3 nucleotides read TGCGCCAGCAGCCGTGACACGGGCAATCAGCCCCAGCATTTT.

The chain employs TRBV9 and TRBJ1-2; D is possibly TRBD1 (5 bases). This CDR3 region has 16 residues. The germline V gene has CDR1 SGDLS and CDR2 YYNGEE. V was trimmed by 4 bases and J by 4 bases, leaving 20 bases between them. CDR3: CASSNPGGRDFYGYTF. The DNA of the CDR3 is TGTGCCAGCAGCAATCCGGGGGGGAGGGATTTCTATGGCTACACCTTC.

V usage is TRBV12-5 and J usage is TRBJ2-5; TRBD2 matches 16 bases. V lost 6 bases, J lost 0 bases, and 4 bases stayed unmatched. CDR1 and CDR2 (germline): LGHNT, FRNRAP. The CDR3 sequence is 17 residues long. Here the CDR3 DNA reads TGTGCTAGTGGCCCGGGACTAGCGGGGGGGTACCAAGAGACCCAGTACTTC. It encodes CASGPGLAGGYQETQYF.